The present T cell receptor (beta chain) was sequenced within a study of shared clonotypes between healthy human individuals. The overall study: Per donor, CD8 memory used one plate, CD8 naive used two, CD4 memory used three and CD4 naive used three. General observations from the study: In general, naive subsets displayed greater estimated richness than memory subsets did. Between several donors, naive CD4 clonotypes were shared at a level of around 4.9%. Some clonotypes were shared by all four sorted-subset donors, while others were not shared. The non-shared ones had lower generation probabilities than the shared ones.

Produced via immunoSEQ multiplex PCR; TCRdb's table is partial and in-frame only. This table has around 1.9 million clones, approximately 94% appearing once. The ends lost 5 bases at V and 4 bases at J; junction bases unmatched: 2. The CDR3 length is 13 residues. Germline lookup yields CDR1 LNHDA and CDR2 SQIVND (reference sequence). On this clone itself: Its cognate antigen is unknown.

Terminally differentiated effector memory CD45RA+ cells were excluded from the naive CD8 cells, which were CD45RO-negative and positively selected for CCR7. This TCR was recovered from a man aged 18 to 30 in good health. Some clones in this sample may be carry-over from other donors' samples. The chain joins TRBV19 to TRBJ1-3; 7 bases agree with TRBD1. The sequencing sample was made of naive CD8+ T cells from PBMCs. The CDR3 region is CASSPGQGNTIYF. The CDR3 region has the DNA TGTGCCAGTAGTCCGGGACAGGGAAACACCATATATTTT.